The 11 T cell receptor beta chains presented below share a single source sample, sequenced in a study of blood T cell repertoires in COVID-19. The repertoire was sequenced with immunoSEQ multiplex PCR; TCRdb's copy has only in-frame clones and lacks some. Of some 270,000 clones detected, about four fifths appear once; the ten largest clones hold more than 15%. Sequencing was done on a sample of peripheral blood. These receptors all come from a person aged 65-85 years with COVID-19, enrolled during active disease.

The J gene is TRBJ1-1, the V gene TRBV9; 7 nucleotides match TRBD1. The germline CDR1 and CDR2 sequences are SGDLS and YYNGEE. Germline trimming cut 2 bases from V and 11 bases from J; bases unmatched to any gene: 24. The length of the CDR3 is 18 residues. DNA of the CDR3: TGTGCCAGCAGCGTCCACGGAACCGGACACAGCGACAGGGTGGTGGCTTTCTTT. Translating it yields CASSVHGTGHSDRVVAFF. Full variable domain (rest looked up from reference TRBV9 and TRBJ1-1): DSGVTQTPKHLITATGQRVTLRCSPRSGDLSVYWYQQSLDQGLQFLIQYYNGEERAKGNILERFSAQQFPDLHSELNLSSLELGDSALYFCASSVHGTGHSDRVVAFFGQGTRLTVV.

The chain couples TRBV7-9 to TRBJ2-7; 9 positions agree with TRBD2. From germline, CDR1 is SEHNR and CDR2 FQNEAQ (reference sequence). This CDR3 spans 15 amino acids. J lost 0 bases, V lost 5 bases, and 5 bases had no gene match. In nucleotides, the CDR3 is TGTGCCAGCAGCCCCTGGACTAGCGTCTCCTACGAGCAGTACTTC. Residues: CASSPWTSVSYEQYF.

The chain employs TRBV7-9 and TRBJ2-6; 9 bases are a match to TRBD1. The V gene's germline CDR1 is SEHNR and CDR2 FQNEAQ (reference sequence). The CDR3 is made up of 18 amino acids. V dropped 7 bases and J dropped 1; count of bases not matched to a gene: 11. The CDR3 reads CASTHVYRGRSGANVLTF. CDR3 DNA sequence: TGTGCCAGCACTCATGTGTACAGGGGGCGGTCTGGGGCCAACGTCCTGACTTTC.

The chain couples TRBV7-9 to TRBJ1-3; 8 positions match TRBD1. The CDR3 runs to 15 residues. Trimming cost V 5 bases and J 3 bases; bases outside gene matches: 6. The V gene's germline CDR1 is SEHNR and CDR2 FQNEAQ (reference sequence). DNA for the CDR3: TGTGCCAGCAGCAACCCAGGGGGCGGTGGAAACACCATATATTTT. Translating it yields CASSNPGGGGNTIYF.

The genes are TRBV2 and TRBJ2-1; TRBD1 is a possible D gene (6 bases). V lost 5 bases and J 4 bases, leaving 15 bases between the germline ends. Looked up from germline, CDR1 is SNHLY and CDR2 is FYNNEI. The CDR3 length is 15 residues. The DNA for the CDR3 is TGTGCCAGCAGTCTACAGGGAGAAGGTTACAATGAGCAGTTCTTC. This gives the protein CASSLQGEGYNEQFF.

The genes are TRBV28 and TRBJ1-2; D is perhaps TRBD1 (6 bases). Trimming cost V 4 bases and J 8 bases, with 11 bases left between them. Germline values: CDR1 MDHEN, CDR2 SYDVKM. This CDR3 is 12 amino acids long. CDR3 in amino acids: CASSSDRKGYTF. The CDR3 DNA reads as TGTGCCAGCAGTTCCGACAGGAAAGGCTACACCTTC.

This clone was counted between two and nine times. The rearrangement uses TRBV27 and TRBJ1-1; the match to TRBD1 covers 9 bases. The length of the CDR3 is 17 residues. Germline assignment: CDR1 MNHEY and CDR2 SMNVEV (reference sequence). Trimming cost V 5 bases and J 7 bases; bases outside gene matches: 17. The CDR3 loop reads CASSPIRQGGLSGEAFF. DNA of the CDR3: TGTGCCAGCAGTCCTATCCGACAGGGGGGTTTGTCGGGTGAAGCTTTCTTT.

V usage is TRBV25-1 and J usage is TRBJ1-1; D is undetermined. Germline assignment: CDR1 MGHDK and CDR2 SYGVNS. CDR3 length: 14 residues. V lost 7 bases, J lost 0 bases, and 12 bases lay in between. The CDR3 loop is CASKEEQLNTEAFF. CDR3 sequence (DNA): TGTGCCAGCAAGGAGGAACAGCTGAACACTGAAGCTTTCTTT.

This clone was seen only once. V usage is TRBV28 and J usage is TRBJ1-1; 7 bases match TRBD1. The germline V gene has CDR1 MDHEN and CDR2 SYDVKM. The ends lost 8 bases at V and 3 bases at J; junction bases unmatched: 0. This CDR3 spans 11 amino acids. The CDR3 sequence is CASQGDTEAFF. The CDR3 DNA reads TGTGCCAGCCAGGGGGACACTGAAGCTTTCTTT.

In this sample, this clone turned up many times. The genes are TRBV7-9 and TRBJ1-2, with 9 bases identical to TRBD1. The CDR3 runs to 14 residues. CDR1 and CDR2 from the germline V gene are SEHNR and FQNEAQ (reference sequence). V lost 5 bases to trimming and J lost 6 bases; unmatched junction nucleotides: 7. The CDR3 spells CASSAGTGIDGYTF. CDR3 DNA sequence: TGTGCCAGCAGCGCCGGGACAGGGATCGATGGCTACACCTTC.

This CDR3 is CASSDGTSGQETQYF. CDR3 nucleotides: TGTGCCAGTAGTGACGGGACTAGCGGGCAAGAGACCCAGTACTTC. The V call is TRBV19, the J call TRBJ2-5, with 12 bases fitting TRBD2. The CDR3 extends over 15 amino acids. J gave up 2 bases and V 5 bases, and 3 bases lay outside the gene matches. Looked up from germline, CDR1 is LNHDA and CDR2 is SQIVND (reference sequence).